The 16 T cell receptor beta chains given below trace back to one sample, sequenced in a study of neurological immune-mediated disorders. Documented time point: longitudinal time-point 1 (baseline). TCRdb re-analysed the 5' RACE reads in MiXCR, keeping a single row per CDR3 protein. The sample holds fewer than 90,000 distinct CDR3 sequences, roughly 10% seen once. The sample comprised PBMCs. These receptors originate from a man aged 30 to 45 in good health.

This clonotype was observed at least ten times. This chain joins TRBV29-1 and TRBJ1-3; D unresolved. The V end was cut by 7 bases, the J end by 8 bases, with 12 bases between. The CDR3 contains 11 residues. The V gene's germline CDR1 is SQVTM and CDR2 ANQGSEA. Here the CDR3 DNA reads TGCAGCGGACGTGGGCCGGACACCATATATTTT. It translates to CSGRGPDTIYF.

This clonotype was observed many times. The chain couples TRBV20-1 to TRBJ2-3, with 10 bases aligning to TRBD1. This CDR3 is 14 amino acids long. The germline CDR1 and CDR2 sequences are DFQATT and SNEGSKA (reference sequence). Trimming cost V 5 bases and J 7 bases; bases outside gene matches: 9. The CDR3 reads CSAGPGQGFHTQYF. In nucleotides, the CDR3 is TGCAGTGCTGGACCGGGACAGGGGTTCCATACGCAGTATTTT.

This clonotype was seen many times. The V gene is TRBV24-1, the J gene TRBJ2-2, with 7 bases lining up with TRBD2. Per the germline V gene, CDR1 is KGHDR and CDR2 is SFDVKD. V shed 3 bases and J 5 bases; nucleotides not matched to a gene: 14. CDR3 length equals 18 residues. The DNA of the CDR3 is TGTGCCACCAGTGATCACTGGGACTACACGACCGGGACCGGGGAGCTGTTTTTT. Amino acids: CATSDHWDYTTGTGELFF.

In this sample, this clonotype turned up many times. The chain employs TRBV20-1 and TRBJ2-3, with 9 bases aligning to TRBD1. CDR1 is DFQATT, CDR2 SNEGSKA, per germline (reference sequence). The CDR3 contains 14 residues. V lost 3 bases and J lost 5; bases outside the gene matches: 6. The CDR3 DNA sequence: TGCAGTGCTAGCTGGACAGGGGCTGGAGATACGCAGTATTTT. Protein: CSASWTGAGDTQYF.

This clonotype came up many times. The chain links TRBV20-1 to TRBJ2-1; D not certain. Trimming took 0 bases from V and 6 from J, leaving 3 bases between them. Germline CDR1 and CDR2: DFQATT and SNEGSKA (reference sequence). CDR3 length: 11 residues. CDR3 in amino acids: CSAREANEQFF. CDR3 nucleotides: TGCAGTGCTAGAGAGGCCAATGAGCAGTTCTTC.

This clonotype was detected ten times or more. The chain recombines TRBV20-1 with TRBJ1-1; D remains unclear. The CDR3 runs to 12 residues. Trimming shortened V by 4 bases and J by 5 bases, and 11 bases separated the two germline ends. CDR1 DFQATT and CDR2 SNEGSKA come from the germline V gene (reference sequence). In DNA form, the CDR3 reads TGCAGTGCTACCCCTGGGTCGACTGAAGCTTTCTTT. Its translation is CSATPGSTEAFF.

This clonotype was counted ten times or more. The rearrangement joins TRBV29-1 to TRBJ2-7, with 8 bases that match TRBD1. There are 14 residues in the CDR3. The germline CDR1 and CDR2 sequences are SQVTM and ANQGSEA. Trimming removed 2 bases from V and 5 bases from J; junction bases left unmatched: 8. CDR3 loop: CSVELRTGNDEQYF. Here the CDR3 DNA reads TGCAGCGTTGAACTCAGGACAGGGAACGACGAGCAGTACTTC.

This clonotype was counted ten times or more. The V call is TRBV7-9, the J call TRBJ2-1; the D is unclear. The germline CDR1 and CDR2 sequences are SEHNR and FQNEAQ (reference sequence). The CDR3 is 14 amino acids. Trimming took off 2 bases at V and 7 bases at J, with 12 bases between the two ends. The CDR3, as DNA: TGTGCCAGCAGCTTACTCAAAAGAGAGAATGAGCAGTTCTTC. Amino acid sequence: CASSLLKRENEQFF.

This clonotype was recorded many times. The genes are TRBV28 and TRBJ2-1, with 8 bases fitting TRBD1. Germline V gene lookup returns CDR1 MDHEN and CDR2 SYDVKM. The CDR3 has 14 amino acids. V shed 5 bases, J shed 6 bases, and the junction held 6 bases outside the gene matches. CDR3 nucleotides: TGTGCCAGCAGTGAAGTAACAGGGGGCAATGAGCAGTTCTTC. Translation: CASSEVTGGNEQFF.

The chain employs TRBV7-9 and TRBJ2-1, with TRBD1 matching 7 bases. The CDR3 loop spans 12 amino acids. With V trimmed by 7 bases and J by 10 bases, 7 bases remained unmatched. Germline CDR1 and CDR2: SEHNR and FQNEAQ (reference sequence). DNA of the CDR3: TGTGCCAGCAAACCAGGGGGAAGCGAGCAGTTCTTC. Protein product: CASKPGGSEQFF.

This clonotype was recorded at least ten times. The V call is TRBV27, the J call TRBJ2-1; TRBD2 might be the D (5 bases). Germline CDR1 MNHEY, CDR2 SMNVEV (reference sequence). The CDR3 totals 12 residues. Trimming shortened V by 6 bases and J by 7 bases, and 10 bases separated the two germline ends. CDR3 DNA: TGTGCCAGCAGCACGTCGGGGAATGAGCAGTTCTTC. The encoded protein is CASSTSGNEQFF.

This clonotype was seen at least ten times. Written as DNA, the CDR3 is TGCGCCAGCAGCCGGACTAGCGGGGGCCAATACGAGCAGTACTTC. Translating it yields CASSRTSGGQYEQYF. The genes are TRBV5-1 and TRBJ2-7; 13 bases are a match to TRBD2. CDR3 size: 15 residues. V lost 4 bases and J lost 4; bases outside the gene matches: 5. CDR1 and CDR2 (germline): SGHRS, YFSETQ.

This clonotype was observed at least ten times. The chain links TRBV20-1 to TRBJ2-5; 11 bases align to TRBD2. Germline loops: CDR1 DFQATT, CDR2 SNEGSKA (reference sequence). This CDR3 contains 13 residues. V shed 6 bases and J 5 bases; nucleotides not matched to a gene: 5. The CDR3 bases are TGCAGTGCCCCTCGGACTAGCGGGGAGACCCAGTACTTC. Residues: CSAPRTSGETQYF.

This clonotype was recorded many times. The chain uses TRBV7-2 and TRBJ2-6; D may match TRBD1 or TRBD2 (5 bases each). Trimming left V 7 bases short and J 1 base short, with 17 bases between. Looked up from germline, CDR1 is SGHTA and CDR2 is FQGNSA. CDR3 size: 17 residues. The CDR3 reads CASTRGATLSGANVLTF. As DNA, the CDR3 is TGTGCCAGCACCCGGGGCGCGACCCTGTCTGGGGCCAACGTCCTGACTTTC.

This clonotype was counted at least ten times. This chain connects TRBV5-1 to TRBJ1-1; tentatively, D is TRBD1 (6 bases). The CDR3 covers 16 residues. V lost 4 bases and J lost 0, with 16 bases in between. Germline lookup yields CDR1 SGHRS and CDR2 YFSETQ. CDR3 residues: CASSHGGQHMNTEAFF. CDR3 bases: TGCGCCAGCAGCCACGGTGGACAGCACATGAACACTGAAGCTTTCTTT.

This clonotype was recorded at least ten times. The chain recombines TRBV18 with TRBJ1-2, with unresolved D. The CDR3 runs to 12 residues. Germline CDR1 is KGHSH and CDR2 is LQKENI. V gave up 2 bases and J gave up 7 bases, with 8 bases separating them. Written as DNA, the CDR3 is TGTGCCAGCTCACCATCGTCAGGTGGCTACACCTTC. Its translation is CASSPSSGGYTF.